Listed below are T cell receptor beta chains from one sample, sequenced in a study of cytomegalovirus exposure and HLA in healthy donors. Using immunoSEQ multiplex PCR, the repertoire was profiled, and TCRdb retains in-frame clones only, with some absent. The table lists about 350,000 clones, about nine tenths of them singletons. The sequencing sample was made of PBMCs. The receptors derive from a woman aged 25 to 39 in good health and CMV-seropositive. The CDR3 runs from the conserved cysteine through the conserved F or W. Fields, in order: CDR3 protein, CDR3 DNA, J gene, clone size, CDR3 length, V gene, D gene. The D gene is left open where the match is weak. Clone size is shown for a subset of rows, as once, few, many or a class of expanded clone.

CASSYSQGTEAFF	TGTGCCAGCAGTTACTCTCAGGGAACTGAAGCTTTCTTT	TRBJ1-1	-	13	TRBV6-5	-
CASSVGTNTEAFF	TGTGCCAGCAGCGTCGGGACGAACACTGAAGCTTTCTTT	TRBJ1-1	few	13	TRBV9	-
CASSILSGNYGYTF	TGTGCCAGTAGTATTCTTTCAGGGAACTATGGCTACACCTTC	TRBJ1-2	few	14	TRBV19	-
CASSPATGNTDTQYF	TGTGCCAGCTCACCGGCGACGGGGAACACAGATACGCAGTATTTT	TRBJ2-3	-	15	TRBV18	-
CASSPRQGSYEQYF	TGTGCCAGCTCACCTCGACAGGGCTCCTACGAGCAGTACTTC	TRBJ2-7	-	14	TRBV18	TRBD1
CASTIGGENYGYTF	TGTGCCAGCACCATAGGGGGGGAGAACTATGGCTACACCTTC	TRBJ1-2	-	14	TRBV9	-
CASRDLAANLTDTQYF	TGTGCCAGCAGGGATTTAGCGGCGAACCTCACAGATACGCAGTATTTT	TRBJ2-3	-	16	TRBV27	-
CASSEQGVGGNEQFF	TGTGCCAGCAGTGAACAGGGGGTAGGAGGCAATGAGCAGTTCTTC	TRBJ2-1	-	15	TRBV2	TRBD1
CASRISGGSYEQYF	TGTGCCAGCAGAATTAGCGGGGGCTCCTACGAGCAGTACTTC	TRBJ2-7	once	14	TRBV2	TRBD2
CAWSPQSTGTLSNSPLHF	TGTGCCTGGAGTCCCCAATCGACAGGGACGCTCTCTAATTCACCCCTCCACTTT	TRBJ1-6	-	18	TRBV30	TRBD1
CAWSRDYAFF	TGTGCCTGGAGTCGGGACTATGCTTTCTTT	TRBJ1-1	few	10	TRBV30	-
CASSPSQGGNQPQHF	TGTGCCAGCTCACCGTCCCAGGGTGGCAATCAGCCCCAGCATTTT	TRBJ1-5	-	15	TRBV18	-
CASIAGNYGGNGETQYF	TGCGCCAGCATCGCGGGGAACTATGGGGGAAATGGAGAGACCCAGTACTTC	TRBJ2-5	-	17	TRBV5-1	-
CAISGTLNTEAFF	TGTGCCATCAGTGGGACGTTGAACACTGAAGCTTTCTTT	TRBJ1-1	-	13	TRBV10-3	-
CASSLSDGLYGYTF	TGTGCCAGCAGCTTATCGGACGGACTCTATGGCTACACCTTC	TRBJ1-2	-	14	TRBV5-5	-
CASSSSLYEQYF	TGTGCCAGCAGCTCCAGCCTTTACGAGCAGTACTTC	TRBJ2-7	-	12	TRBV11-2	-
CASSLGGQGTMYGYTF	TGTGCCAGCAGCTTGGGGGGACAGGGAACCATGTATGGCTACACCTTC	TRBJ1-2	-	16	TRBV5-4	TRBD1
CASSLGTGYYEQYF	TGCGCCAGCAGCTTGGGGACAGGGTATTACGAGCAGTACTTC	TRBJ2-7	-	14	TRBV5-1	TRBD1
CASSQAGGTDTQYF	TGTGCCAGCAGTCAGGCGGGAGGCACAGATACGCAGTATTTT	TRBJ2-3	-	14	TRBV25-1	TRBD2
CASSQGARDYGYTF	TGTGCCAGCAGTCAGGGGGCAAGGGACTATGGCTACACCTTC	TRBJ1-2	-	14	TRBV5-8	TRBD1
CASSLRGTYTDTQYF	TGTGCCAGCAGCCTACGGGGGACCTACACAGATACGCAGTATTTT	TRBJ2-3	-	15	TRBV6-5	-
CASSYQQGNEQFF	TGTGCCAGCAGTTACCAACAGGGGAATGAGCAGTTCTTC	TRBJ2-1	-	13	TRBV27	TRBD1
CASSYGPTEAFF	TGTGCCAGCAGTTACGGGCCCACTGAAGCTTTCTTT	TRBJ1-1	-	12	TRBV6-5	-
CASSLVLGTHNEQFF	TGCGCCAGCAGCTTGGTTCTCGGGACTCACAATGAGCAGTTCTTC	TRBJ2-1	-	15	TRBV5-1	-
CAISAGTGGMNTEAFF	TGTGCCATCAGTGCCGGGACAGGGGGGATGAACACTGAAGCTTTCTTT	TRBJ1-1	-	16	TRBV10-3	TRBD1
CASSLGAGARSSYEQYF	TGCGCCAGCAGCTTGGGTGCGGGGGCGCGGAGCTCCTACGAGCAGTACTTC	TRBJ2-7	-	17	TRBV5-1	-
CASSSTPNEQFF	TGTGCCAGCAGTTCCACCCCCAATGAGCAGTTCTTC	TRBJ2-1	-	12	TRBV28	-
CASSLSAETDTQYF	TGTGCCAGCAGCTTATCGGCGGAGACAGATACGCAGTATTTT	TRBJ2-3	-	14	TRBV11-3	-
CASSYQGQGSYGYTF	TGTGCCAGTAGCTATCAGGGACAGGGGAGCTATGGCTACACCTTC	TRBJ1-2	-	15	TRBV19	TRBD1
CASSSALLEKLFF	TGCGCCAGCAGCTCAGCTCTTTTGGAAAAACTGTTTTTT	TRBJ1-4	-	13	TRBV4-3	-
CASSLGRGANEKLFF	TGTGCCAGCAGCTTAGGCAGGGGTGCTAATGAAAAACTGTTTTTT	TRBJ1-4	-	15	TRBV7-8	-
CASSLTSYGQPQHF	TGTGCCAGCAGCTTAACTTCCTACGGTCAGCCCCAGCATTTT	TRBJ1-5	-	14	TRBV11-2	-
CASSLGLAGGYEQYF	TGTGCCAGCAGCTTAGGCCTAGCGGGGGGCTACGAGCAGTACTTC	TRBJ2-7	-	15	TRBV13	TRBD2
CASSLIGGTAWTEAFF	TGTGCCAGCAGCTTGATAGGAGGCACGGCGTGGACTGAAGCTTTCTTT	TRBJ1-1	-	16	TRBV5-4	-
CASGTPSSGNTIYF	TGTGCCAGCGGCACCCCGAGCTCTGGAAACACCATATATTTT	TRBJ1-3	few	14	TRBV2	-
CASSELKAVNTEAFF	TGTGCCAGCAGCGAACTAAAAGCGGTGAACACTGAAGCTTTCTTT	TRBJ1-1	-	15	TRBV27	-
CASSDILETQYF	TGTGCCAGCAGTGATATCCTGGAGACCCAGTACTTC	TRBJ2-5	once	12	TRBV2	-
CASSVLSSYNEQFF	TGTGCCAGCAGCGTACTGAGTTCCTACAATGAGCAGTTCTTC	TRBJ2-1	-	14	TRBV9	-
CAWSYRSWYTDTQYF	TGTGCCTGGAGCTATAGGAGTTGGTACACAGATACGCAGTATTTT	TRBJ2-3	-	15	TRBV30	-
CASSSTGQAGKYGYTF	TGTGCCAGCAGTTCAACCGGACAGGCTGGGAAGTATGGCTACACCTTC	TRBJ1-2	-	16	TRBV28	TRBD1
CASSDRLREGTQYF	TGTGCCAGCAGTGACCGGCTCCGGGAGGGGACCCAGTACTTC	TRBJ2-5	-	14	TRBV25-1	TRBD2
CASSLTGVSGNTIYF	TGTGCCAGCAGTTTAACAGGGGTCTCTGGAAACACCATATATTTT	TRBJ1-3	-	15	TRBV27	TRBD1
CAINGPPGANTEAFF	TGTGCCATCAATGGGCCGCCAGGGGCGAACACTGAAGCTTTCTTT	TRBJ1-1	-	15	TRBV10-3	-
CATSVYSADQETQYF	TGTGCCACCAGCGTATACTCGGCGGATCAAGAGACCCAGTACTTC	TRBJ2-5	-	15	TRBV15	-
CASSFIGISNTGELFF	TGCGCCAGCAGCTTTATCGGGATTTCGAACACCGGGGAGCTGTTTTTT	TRBJ2-2	-	16	TRBV5-1	-
CASSPSGAAGELFF	TGTGCCAGCAGCCCGTCGGGAGCGGCCGGGGAGCTGTTTTTT	TRBJ2-2	-	14	TRBV7-2	-
CASNGYEQYF	TGTGCCAGCAACGGGTACGAGCAGTACTTC	TRBJ2-7	-	10	TRBV2	-
CASRNRDRLQETQYF	TGTGCCAGCAGGAACCGGGACAGATTACAAGAGACCCAGTACTTC	TRBJ2-5	-	15	TRBV2	TRBD1
CASSPTGLPQHF	TGTGCCAGCAGCCCCACAGGGTTGCCCCAGCATTTT	TRBJ1-5	-	12	TRBV25-1	-
CASSQDKGRNYGYTF	TGTGCCAGCAGCCAAGATAAGGGGCGAAACTATGGCTACACCTTC	TRBJ1-2	-	15	TRBV4-2	-
CASSEGPMAEAFF	TGTGCCAGCAGTGAAGGTCCGATGGCTGAAGCTTTCTTT	TRBJ1-1	-	13	TRBV25-1	-
CASGQGNQPQHF	TGTGCCAGCGGGCAGGGCAATCAGCCCCAGCATTTT	TRBJ1-5	few	12	TRBV6-5	-
CASAPDGISTDTQYF	TGTGCTAGTGCCCCCGACGGAATTAGCACAGATACGCAGTATTTT	TRBJ2-3	-	15	TRBV12-5	-
CASSDRYWTDENYGYTF	TGTGCCAGCAGTGACAGATACTGGACGGACGAAAACTATGGCTACACCTTC	TRBJ1-2	-	17	TRBV25-1	-
CARGVTFEPQHF	TGTGCCAGGGGGGTGACGTTCGAGCCCCAGCATTTT	TRBJ1-5	-	12	TRBV27	-
CASSVGIGRMSEAFF	TGTGCCAGCAGCGTAGGAATAGGGCGTATGTCTGAAGCTTTCTTT	TRBJ1-1	-	15	TRBV9	-
CASSKRQGTRDTQYF	TGCGCCAGCAGCAAAAGACAGGGGACAAGAGATACGCAGTATTTT	TRBJ2-3	once	15	TRBV5-1	TRBD1